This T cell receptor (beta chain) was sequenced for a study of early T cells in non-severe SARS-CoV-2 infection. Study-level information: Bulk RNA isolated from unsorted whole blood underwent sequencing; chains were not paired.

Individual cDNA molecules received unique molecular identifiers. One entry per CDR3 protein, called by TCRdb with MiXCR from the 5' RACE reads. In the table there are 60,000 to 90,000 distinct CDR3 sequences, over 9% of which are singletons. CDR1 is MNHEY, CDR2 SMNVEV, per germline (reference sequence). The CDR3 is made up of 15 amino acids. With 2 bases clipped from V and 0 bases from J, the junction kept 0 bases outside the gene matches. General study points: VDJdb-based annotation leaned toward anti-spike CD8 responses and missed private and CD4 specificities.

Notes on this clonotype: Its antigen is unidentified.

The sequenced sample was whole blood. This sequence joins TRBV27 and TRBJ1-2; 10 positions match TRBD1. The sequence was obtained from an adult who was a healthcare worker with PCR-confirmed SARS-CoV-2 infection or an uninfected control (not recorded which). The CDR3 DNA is TGTGCCAGCAGTTTAGGGACAGGGGCTAACTATGGCTACACCTTC. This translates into CASSLGTGANYGYTF.